These T cell receptor beta chains were read from a single sample in a study of blood T cell repertoires in COVID-19. Clones were read by immunoSEQ multiplex PCR, and TCRdb kept only the in-frame ones, dropping some. Altogether under 250,000 clones are present, approximately 90% being singletons, with the ten largest covering more than 9%. What was sequenced was peripheral blood. Receptors were obtained from a man aged 50 to 59 with COVID-19, enrolled during active disease. Each CDR3 is given with its conserved first and last residue. A D gene is named only where the DNA matches it firmly. Not every row has a clone size; where given, it reads once, few, many or a size class.

j_call	d_call	v_call	clone_size	cdr3_aa	cdr3_nt
TRBJ2-3	TRBD1	TRBV6-5	-	CASSYPTGGANTQYF	TGTGCCAGCAGTTACCCTACAGGGGGCGCAAATACGCAGTATTTT
TRBJ2-1	TRBD2	TRBV7-9	-	CASSLEGSGVYNEQFF	TGTGCCAGCAGCTTAGAGGGTAGCGGGGTTTACAATGAGCAGTTCTTC
TRBJ2-7	TRBD2	TRBV5-4	-	CASSFSGRIYEQYF	TGTGCCAGCAGCTTTAGCGGGAGGATCTACGAGCAGTACTTC
TRBJ1-6	TRBD1	TRBV12-3/TRBV12-4	-	CASRGTGNSPLHF	TGTGCCAGCAGGGGGACAGGGAATTCACCCCTCCACTTT
TRBJ2-1	TRBD2	TRBV3-1/TRBV3-2	-	CASSLGLAGSVEQFF	TGTGCCAGCAGCCTAGGACTAGCGGGATCTGTTGAGCAGTTCTTC
TRBJ2-1	TRBD1	TRBV5-1	-	CASSLEGTGAYNEQFF	TGCGCCAGCAGCTTGGAGGGTACAGGGGCGTACAATGAGCAGTTCTTC
TRBJ2-3	TRBD1	TRBV5-8	once	CASSFGTGGFTDTQYF	TGTGCCAGCAGCTTTGGGACAGGGGGCTTCACAGATACGCAGTATTTT
TRBJ1-1	-	TRBV19	-	CASSIPADTEAFF	TGTGCCAGTAGTATCCCGGCGGACACTGAAGCTTTCTTT
TRBJ2-6	TRBD2	TRBV10-3	-	CAISSGVLSGANVLTF	TGTGCCATCAGTAGCGGGGTCCTCTCTGGGGCCAACGTCCTGACTTTC
TRBJ2-1	-	TRBV18	-	CASSPRNPFSSYNEQFF	TGTGCCAGCTCACCACGTAATCCCTTCAGCTCCTACAATGAGCAGTTCTTC
TRBJ2-2	-	TRBV3-1/TRBV3-2	once	CASSQGRAGELFF	TGTGCCAGCAGCCAAGGGAGAGCCGGGGAGCTGTTTTTT
TRBJ1-6	-	TRBV4-3	-	CASSRDPTGPNSPLHF	TGCGCCAGCAGCCGAGACCCCACAGGGCCGAATTCACCCCTCCACTTT
TRBJ1-6	-	TRBV12-3/TRBV12-4	-	CASTPGVYSPLHF	TGTGCCAGCACCCCAGGGGTTTACTCACCCCTCCACTTT
TRBJ2-1	-	TRBV5-1	-	CASSPAVGGSYNEQFF	TGCGCCAGCAGCCCGGCGGTGGGGGGCTCCTACAATGAGCAGTTCTTC
TRBJ2-7	-	TRBV4-2	-	CASSQPNRRGSSSYEQYF	TGTGCCAGCAGCCAACCAAACCGTCGGGGGTCCAGCTCCTACGAGCAGTACTTC
TRBJ1-4	TRBD1	TRBV5-1	-	CASSLGQGARKLFF	TGCGCCAGCAGCTTAGGACAGGGGGCGCGAAAACTGTTTTTT
TRBJ2-7	-	TRBV7-2	-	CASSLPSINEQYF	TGTGCCAGCAGCTTACCTAGCATCAACGAGCAGTACTTC
TRBJ2-7	TRBD2	TRBV5-1	few	CASSFLAGSDYEQYF	TGCGCCAGCAGCTTTTTAGCGGGATCGGACTACGAGCAGTACTTC
TRBJ1-1	-	TRBV5-5	few	CASSFQDSTEAFF	TGTGCCAGCAGCTTTCAGGACAGCACTGAAGCTTTCTTT
TRBJ2-1	TRBD2	TRBV30	-	CAWRPAGPNNEQFF	TGTGCCTGGAGACCAGCGGGACCTAACAATGAGCAGTTCTTC
TRBJ2-7	-	TRBV3-1/TRBV3-2	once	CASSRFGEQYF	TGTGCCAGCAGCCGTTTCGGCGAGCAGTACTTC
TRBJ1-2	-	TRBV6-7	-	CASSYSPRGGDYGYTF	TGTGCCAGCAGTTACTCTCCGAGGGGGGGAGACTATGGCTACACCTTC
TRBJ1-1	-	TRBV14	-	CASSPLGRDTEAFF	TGTGCCAGCAGCCCCTTGGGGAGGGACACTGAAGCTTTCTTT
TRBJ1-5	-	TRBV11-2	-	CASSLGGENQPQHF	TGTGCCAGCAGCCTAGGGGGGGAAAATCAGCCCCAGCATTTT
TRBJ1-4	TRBD1	TRBV27	-	CASSAWTGAGTNEKLFF	TGTGCCAGCAGTGCCTGGACAGGGGCAGGAACTAATGAAAAACTGTTTTTT
TRBJ1-2	TRBD1	TRBV7-9	-	CASSPNGTGGYYGYTF	TGTGCCAGCAGTCCGAACGGGACAGGGGGCTACTATGGCTACACCTTC